The clone carrying this T cell receptor beta chain was detected only a few times. Germline trimming cut 0 bases from V and 7 bases from J; bases unmatched to any gene: 14. CDR1 and CDR2 (germline): SGDLS, YYNGEE. The CDR3 length is 18 residues. There were TCR beta CDR3 regions amplified from RNA transcripts. The HTBI primer set drove a first-round RT-PCR of the TCR CDR3. MiXCR was run by TCRdb on the multiplex PCR reads, yielding one entry per CDR3 protein. The table shows more than 600,000 distinct CDR3 sequences, with about 15% occurring only once. This entry comes from a study of T cells in Graves' hyperthyroidism and ophthalmopathy.

The origin of this receptor is a man younger than 35 with Graves' hyperthyroidism. The V gene is TRBV9, the J gene TRBJ2-7; 12 nucleotides agree with TRBD2. Sequencing was carried out using blood. Here the CDR3 reads CASSVGMATSGSEEEQYF. In DNA form, the CDR3 reads TGTGCCAGCAGCGTAGGGATGGCGACTAGCGGGAGTGAAGAAGAGCAGTACTTC.